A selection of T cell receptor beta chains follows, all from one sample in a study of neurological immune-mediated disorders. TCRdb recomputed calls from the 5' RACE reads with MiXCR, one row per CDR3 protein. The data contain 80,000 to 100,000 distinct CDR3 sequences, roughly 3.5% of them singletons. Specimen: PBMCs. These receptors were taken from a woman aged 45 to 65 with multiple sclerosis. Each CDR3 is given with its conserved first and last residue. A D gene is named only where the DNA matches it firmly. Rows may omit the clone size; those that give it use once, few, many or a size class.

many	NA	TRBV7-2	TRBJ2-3	TGTGCCAGCAGCTCCCAGCCGAGGATCGGAGATACGCAGTATTTT	CASSSQPRIGDTQYF
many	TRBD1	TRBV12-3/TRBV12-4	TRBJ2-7	TGTGCCAGCAGTTCCATGGACAGGTTTGGGCACGAGCAGTACTTC	CASSSMDRFGHEQYF
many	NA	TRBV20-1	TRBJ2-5	TGCAGTGCTAGAGAAGTCGGGGGGCAGAGCTGGGAGACCCAGTACTTC	CSAREVGGQSWETQYF
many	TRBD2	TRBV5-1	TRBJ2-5	TGCGCCAGCAGCCCTGTAGCGGGGGGGCCCAGAGAGACCCAGTACTTC	CASSPVAGGPRETQYF
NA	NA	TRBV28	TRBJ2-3	TGTGCCAGCAGTTCCACCCGGGACCGTTACACAGATACGCAGTATTTT	CASSSTRDRYTDTQYF
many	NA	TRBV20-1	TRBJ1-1	TGCAGTGCCGCTGACAGTTTGAACACTGAAGCTTTCTTT	CSAADSLNTEAFF
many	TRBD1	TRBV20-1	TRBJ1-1	TGCAGTGCTCCGGACAGGGGTTGGACTGAAGCTTTCTTT	CSAPDRGWTEAFF
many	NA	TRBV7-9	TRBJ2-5	TGTGCCAGCAGCTTAGTAGGGTCCGAGACCCAGTACTTC	CASSLVGSETQYF
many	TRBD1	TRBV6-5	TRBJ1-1	TGTGCCAGCAGTTACACATCACCGGGACAGGGGGCCGACACTGAAGCTTTCTTT	CASSYTSPGQGADTEAFF
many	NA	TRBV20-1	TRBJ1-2	TGCAGTGCTAGTCTCTCGGACTATGGCTACACCTTC	CSASLSDYGYTF
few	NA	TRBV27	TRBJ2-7	TGTGCCAGCAGCCGGGCTCAACCCCCCTACGAGCAGTACTTC	CASSRAQPPYEQYF
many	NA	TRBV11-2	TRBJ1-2	TGTGCCAGCAGCATAGGGACCTATGGCTACACCTTC	CASSIGTYGYTF
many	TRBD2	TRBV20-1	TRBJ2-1	TGCAGTGCTAGAGGAGGACTAGCGGGGGGGAGCTCCTACAATGAGCAGTTCTTC	CSARGGLAGGSSYNEQFF
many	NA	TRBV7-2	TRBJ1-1	TGTGCCAGCAGCACCTCCCCAGGGGCAAGGACTGAAGCTTTCTTT	CASSTSPGARTEAFF
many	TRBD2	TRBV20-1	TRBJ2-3	TGCAGTGCTAGATCCGTACTAGCGGGGGGGCCAGATATAGATACGCAGTATTTT	CSARSVLAGGPDIDTQYF
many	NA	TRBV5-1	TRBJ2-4	TGCGCCAGCAGCTCACCCGGACAGATTAACATTCAGTACTTC	CASSSPGQINIQYF
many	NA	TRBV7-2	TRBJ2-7	TGTGCCAGCAGCTTATGGAGCGGACACTACTACGAGCAGTACTTC	CASSLWSGHYYEQYF
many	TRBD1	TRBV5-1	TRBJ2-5	TGCGCCAGCAGCTTGGCCCTTGGGACAGGACAAGAGACCCAGTACTTC	CASSLALGTGQETQYF
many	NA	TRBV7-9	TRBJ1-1	TGTGCCAGCAGCCCAGTAAACACTGAAGCTTTCTTT	CASSPVNTEAFF
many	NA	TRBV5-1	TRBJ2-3	TGCGCCAGCAGCCGTTCCCCGAGAATCAGCACAGATACGCAGTATTTT	CASSRSPRISTDTQYF
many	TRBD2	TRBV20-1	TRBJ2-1	TGCAGTGCTAGGCGGGGGGCCAAGCAGCAGTTCTTC	CSARRGAKQQFF
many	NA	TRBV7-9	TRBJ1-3	TGTGCCAGCAGCTTAACGGGCTCTGGAAACACCATATATTTT	CASSLTGSGNTIYF
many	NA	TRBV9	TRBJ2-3	TGTGCCAGCAGCGTCGACCCAGGCACAGATACGCAGTATTTT	CASSVDPGTDTQYF
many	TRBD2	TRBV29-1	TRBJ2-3	TGCAGCGTTGCGGGACTAACTCACGAATTCACAGATACGCAGTATTTT	CSVAGLTHEFTDTQYF
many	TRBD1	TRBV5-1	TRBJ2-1	TGCGCCAGCAGCGGAGGGACAGGGAATTACAATGAGCAGTTCTTC	CASSGGTGNYNEQFF
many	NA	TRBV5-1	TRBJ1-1	TGCGCCAGCAGCTTACGGACGGCGGACACTGAAGCTTTCTTT	CASSLRTADTEAFF